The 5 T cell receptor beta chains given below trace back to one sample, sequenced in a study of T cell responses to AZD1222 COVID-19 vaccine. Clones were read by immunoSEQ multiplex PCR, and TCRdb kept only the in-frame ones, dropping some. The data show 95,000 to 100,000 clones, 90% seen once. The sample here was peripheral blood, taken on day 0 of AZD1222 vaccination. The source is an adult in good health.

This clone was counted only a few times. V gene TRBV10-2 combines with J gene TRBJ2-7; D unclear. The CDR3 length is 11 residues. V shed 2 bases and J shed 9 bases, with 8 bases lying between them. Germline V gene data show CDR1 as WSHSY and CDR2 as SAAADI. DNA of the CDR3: TGCGCCAGCAGTGAGGTCGGCGCGCAGTACTTC. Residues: CASSEVGAQYF.

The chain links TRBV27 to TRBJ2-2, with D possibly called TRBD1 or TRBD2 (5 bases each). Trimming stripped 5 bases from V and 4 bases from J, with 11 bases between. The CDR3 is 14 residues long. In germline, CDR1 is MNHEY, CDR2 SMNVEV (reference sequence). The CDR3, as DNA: TGTGCCAGCAGTACCCGGGACGGCACCGGGGAGCTGTTTTTT. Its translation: CASSTRDGTGELFF.

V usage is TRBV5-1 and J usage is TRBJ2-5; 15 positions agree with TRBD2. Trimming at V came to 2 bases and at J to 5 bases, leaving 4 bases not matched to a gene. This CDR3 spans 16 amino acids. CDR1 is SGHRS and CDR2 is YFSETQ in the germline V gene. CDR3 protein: CASSLGTSGGLETQYF. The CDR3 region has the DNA TGCGCCAGCAGCTTAGGGACTAGCGGGGGGTTGGAGACCCAGTACTTC.

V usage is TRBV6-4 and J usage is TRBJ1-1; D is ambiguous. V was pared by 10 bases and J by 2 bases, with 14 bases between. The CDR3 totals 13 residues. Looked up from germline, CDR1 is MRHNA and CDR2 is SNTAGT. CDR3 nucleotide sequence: TGTGCCACCTCACGTGGGAGAAACACTGAAGCTTTCTTT. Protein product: CATSRGRNTEAFF.

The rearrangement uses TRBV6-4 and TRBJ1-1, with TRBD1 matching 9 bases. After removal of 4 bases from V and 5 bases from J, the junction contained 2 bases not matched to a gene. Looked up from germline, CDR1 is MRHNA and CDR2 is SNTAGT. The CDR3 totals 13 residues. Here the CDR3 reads CASSATGGTEAFF. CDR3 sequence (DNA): TGTGCCAGCAGTGCGACAGGGGGTACTGAAGCTTTCTTT.